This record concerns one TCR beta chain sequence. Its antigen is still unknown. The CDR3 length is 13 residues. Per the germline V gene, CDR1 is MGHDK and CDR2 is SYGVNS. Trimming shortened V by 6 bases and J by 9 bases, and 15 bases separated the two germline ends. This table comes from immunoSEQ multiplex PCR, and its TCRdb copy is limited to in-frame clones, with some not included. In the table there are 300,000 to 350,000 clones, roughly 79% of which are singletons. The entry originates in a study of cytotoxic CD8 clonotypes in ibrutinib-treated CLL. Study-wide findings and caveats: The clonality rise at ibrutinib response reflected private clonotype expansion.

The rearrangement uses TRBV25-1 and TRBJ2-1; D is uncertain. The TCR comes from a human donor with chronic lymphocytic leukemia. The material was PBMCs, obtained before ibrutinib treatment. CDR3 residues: CASSGTTWSEQFF. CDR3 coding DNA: TGTGCCAGCAGCGGAACTACGTGGAGTGAGCAGTTCTTC.